The rows below give T cell receptor beta chains drawn from one sample of a study of naive and memory T cell subsets. Each CDR3 protein gets one entry after TCRdb re-called the UMI-ligation and nested PCR reads with MiXCR. Of tens of thousands of distinct CDR3 sequences in the sample, approximately 17% were seen once. Material for sequencing was effector memory CD4+ T cells from blood. These receptors all stem from a human donor in good health. Each CDR3 is given with its conserved first and last residue. Each record gives: J gene, D gene, clone size, V gene, CDR3 DNA, CDR3 protein. The D gene is left open where the match is weak. Clone size, where shown, is once, few, many, or a class for clones that have expanded.

j_gene: TRBJ1-1
d_gene: NA
abundance: NA
v_gene: TRBV20-1
CDR3nt: TGCAGTGCTAGACCTCACGCGGTGAACACTGAAGCTTTCTTT
CDR3aa: CSARPHAVNTEAFF

j_gene: TRBJ2-1
d_gene: NA
abundance: many
v_gene: TRBV30
CDR3nt: TGTGCCTGGAGCTTAGGGGGGGGGGAGTTGGATGAGCAGTTCTTC
CDR3aa: CAWSLGGGELDEQFF

j_gene: TRBJ2-7
d_gene: NA
abundance: NA
v_gene: TRBV7-2
CDR3nt: TGTGCCAGCAGCTTAAATGAGGGGAACGAGCAGTACTTC
CDR3aa: CASSLNEGNEQYF

j_gene: TRBJ1-1
d_gene: TRBD1
abundance: many
v_gene: TRBV20-1
CDR3nt: TGCAGTGCTAAACCGGGACAGGGGAACACTGAAGCTTTCTTT
CDR3aa: CSAKPGQGNTEAFF

j_gene: TRBJ2-7
d_gene: NA
abundance: many
v_gene: TRBV30
CDR3nt: TGTGCCTGGAGTCACTTAACAGGGAATGGCGAGCAGTACTTC
CDR3aa: CAWSHLTGNGEQYF

j_gene: TRBJ2-3
d_gene: TRBD2
abundance: NA
v_gene: TRBV5-4
CDR3nt: TGTGCCAGCGGCCCGCGGGAGTGGGGCACAGATACGCAGTATTTT
CDR3aa: CASGPREWGTDTQYF

j_gene: TRBJ1-1
d_gene: NA
abundance: NA
v_gene: TRBV6-2/TRBV6-3
CDR3nt: TGTGCCAGCAGTTACTCGCGGTTTGAAGCTTTCTTT
CDR3aa: CASSYSRFEAFF

j_gene: TRBJ1-6
d_gene: NA
abundance: NA
v_gene: TRBV12-3/TRBV12-4
CDR3nt: TGTGCCAGCGGCCTGAGGGGTGGTTATTCACCCCTCCACTTT
CDR3aa: CASGLRGGYSPLHF

j_gene: TRBJ1-4
d_gene: NA
abundance: many
v_gene: TRBV2
CDR3nt: TGTGCCAGCAGTGAAGGGGGTACGGCTAATGAAAAACTGTTTTTT
CDR3aa: CASSEGGTANEKLFF

j_gene: TRBJ1-1
d_gene: NA
abundance: NA
v_gene: TRBV4-1
CDR3nt: TGCGCCAGCAGCCAAGATCCGTCGGGGGTAGTCACTGAAGCTTTCTTT
CDR3aa: CASSQDPSGVVTEAFF

j_gene: TRBJ1-5
d_gene: TRBD1
abundance: few
v_gene: TRBV27
CDR3nt: TGTGCCAGCAGCCCCGGGACAGCATACAATCAGCCCCAGCATTTT
CDR3aa: CASSPGTAYNQPQHF

j_gene: TRBJ1-5
d_gene: NA
abundance: NA
v_gene: TRBV30
CDR3nt: TGTGCCTGGAATCGAGACTCAAGCAATCAGCCCCAGCATTTT
CDR3aa: CAWNRDSSNQPQHF

j_gene: TRBJ1-1
d_gene: NA
abundance: NA
v_gene: TRBV20-1
CDR3nt: TGCAGTGCTAGAGTGGGGAACACTGAAGCTTTCTTT
CDR3aa: CSARVGNTEAFF

j_gene: TRBJ1-1
d_gene: TRBD1
abundance: NA
v_gene: TRBV20-1
CDR3nt: TGCAGTGCTCCACACAGGACAGGGGCCTCCCAGACGGCTTTCTTT
CDR3aa: CSAPHRTGASQTAFF

j_gene: TRBJ1-3
d_gene: TRBD1
abundance: many
v_gene: TRBV6-1
CDR3nt: TGTGCCAGCAGCGCTGGACAGGCCTCTGGAAACACCATATATTTT
CDR3aa: CASSAGQASGNTIYF

j_gene: TRBJ2-3
d_gene: NA
abundance: many
v_gene: TRBV7-2
CDR3nt: TGTGCCAGCAGCTTAGGAGGGGCAGATACGCAGTATTTT
CDR3aa: CASSLGGADTQYF

j_gene: TRBJ2-7
d_gene: NA
abundance: many
v_gene: TRBV30
CDR3nt: TGTGCCTGGAGGGGGGGCCCCTACGAGCAGTACTTC
CDR3aa: CAWRGGPYEQYF

j_gene: TRBJ2-2
d_gene: NA
abundance: many
v_gene: TRBV4-3
CDR3nt: TGCGCCAGCAGCCAAGAAGGGGGAGTTTACACCGGGGAGCTGTTTTTT
CDR3aa: CASSQEGGVYTGELFF

j_gene: TRBJ1-2
d_gene: TRBD1
abundance: few
v_gene: TRBV11-2
CDR3nt: TGTGCCAGTGAACTCGGGACAGGGTTTGGCTACACCTTC
CDR3aa: CASELGTGFGYTF

j_gene: TRBJ2-4
d_gene: TRBD1
abundance: NA
v_gene: TRBV27
CDR3nt: TGTGCCAGCAGTTGGGGGAGAGACAGGGTAAACATTCAGTACTTC
CDR3aa: CASSWGRDRVNIQYF

j_gene: TRBJ2-1
d_gene: TRBD2
abundance: NA
v_gene: TRBV12-3/TRBV12-4
CDR3nt: TGTGCCAGCCGGACTAGCGGGACCTACAATGAGCAGTTCTTC
CDR3aa: CASRTSGTYNEQFF

j_gene: TRBJ1-2
d_gene: NA
abundance: few
v_gene: TRBV6-5
CDR3nt: TGTGCCAGCACCCGGGGGTATGGCTACACCTTC
CDR3aa: CASTRGYGYTF

j_gene: TRBJ2-1
d_gene: TRBD2
abundance: many
v_gene: TRBV11-2
CDR3nt: TGTGCCAGCCGGACTAGCGGTTACAATGAGCAGTTCTTC
CDR3aa: CASRTSGYNEQFF

j_gene: TRBJ1-5
d_gene: NA
abundance: NA
v_gene: TRBV21-1
CDR3nt: TGTGCCAGCAGGAAAAAAGGGGGACAGGGGGCGCATCTACATCAGCCCCAGCATTTT
CDR3aa: CASRKKGGQGAHLHQPQHF

j_gene: TRBJ2-1
d_gene: TRBD2
abundance: few
v_gene: TRBV20-1
CDR3nt: TGCAGTGTCGGCGCCACTAGCGGCACCTACAATGAGCAGTTCTTC
CDR3aa: CSVGATSGTYNEQFF

j_gene: TRBJ2-1
d_gene: NA
abundance: many
v_gene: TRBV14
CDR3nt: TGTGCCAGCAGCCAAAGAAAAATCCGGACAGACTCCTACAATGAGCAGTTCTTC
CDR3aa: CASSQRKIRTDSYNEQFF

j_gene: TRBJ2-1
d_gene: TRBD1
abundance: NA
v_gene: TRBV7-3
CDR3nt: TGTGCCAGCAGCTTGACAGGGGTCAGTAATGAGCAGTTCTTC
CDR3aa: CASSLTGVSNEQFF

j_gene: TRBJ2-6
d_gene: NA
abundance: NA
v_gene: TRBV11-3
CDR3nt: TGTGCCAGCAGCCCACAGGGGGCCAACGTCCTGACTTTC
CDR3aa: CASSPQGANVLTF

j_gene: TRBJ1-4
d_gene: NA
abundance: few
v_gene: TRBV2
CDR3nt: TGTGCCAGCAGTGATCGAGATACAGGCCGGGGGGAAAAACTGTTTTTT
CDR3aa: CASSDRDTGRGEKLFF

j_gene: TRBJ2-7
d_gene: TRBD1
abundance: once
v_gene: TRBV20-1
CDR3nt: TGCAGTGCTCATAAAATACAGGGGCGCATCAACGAGCAGTACTTC
CDR3aa: CSAHKIQGRINEQYF

j_gene: TRBJ1-3
d_gene: TRBD1
abundance: NA
v_gene: TRBV19
CDR3nt: TGTGCCAGTAAGAGGGACAGGGGTGGAAACACCATATATTTT
CDR3aa: CASKRDRGGNTIYF

j_gene: TRBJ1-1
d_gene: TRBD1
abundance: medium-sized
v_gene: TRBV11-2
CDR3nt: TGTGCCAGCAGTCATGGGACAGGGGGTCGAACTGAAGCTTTCTTT
CDR3aa: CASSHGTGGRTEAFF

j_gene: TRBJ2-1
d_gene: NA
abundance: many
v_gene: TRBV28
CDR3nt: TGTGCCAGCAGTTTATGGGGGGTGGTGAATGAGCAGTTCTTC
CDR3aa: CASSLWGVVNEQFF

j_gene: TRBJ2-2
d_gene: NA
abundance: NA
v_gene: TRBV11-2
CDR3nt: TGTGCCAGCAGCTTAGAGTTAGTGGGAGCGACCGGGGAGCTGTTTTTT
CDR3aa: CASSLELVGATGELFF

j_gene: TRBJ2-1
d_gene: TRBD2
abundance: many
v_gene: TRBV28
CDR3nt: TGTGCCAGCTTCCTGACCGGGACTAGCGGTAATGAGCAGTTCTTC
CDR3aa: CASFLTGTSGNEQFF

j_gene: TRBJ2-1
d_gene: TRBD2
abundance: NA
v_gene: TRBV20-1
CDR3nt: TGCAGTGCTTCCGAGCCGGCGGGAGCTAACAATGAGCAGTTCTTC
CDR3aa: CSASEPAGANNEQFF

j_gene: TRBJ1-6
d_gene: TRBD1
abundance: NA
v_gene: TRBV3-1
CDR3nt: TGTGCCAGCAGCCAAGGGACAGGGGTTTCACCCCTCCACTTT
CDR3aa: CASSQGTGVSPLHF

j_gene: TRBJ1-2
d_gene: NA
abundance: NA
v_gene: TRBV6-6
CDR3nt: TGTGCCAGCAACCCCATGATGGGAGGAGGCTACACCTTC
CDR3aa: CASNPMMGGGYTF

j_gene: TRBJ2-1
d_gene: TRBD2
abundance: many
v_gene: TRBV12-3/TRBV12-4
CDR3nt: TGTGCCAGCAGTTCGGGACTAGCTAACCTCCACAATGAGCAGTTCTTC
CDR3aa: CASSSGLANLHNEQFF

j_gene: TRBJ2-4
d_gene: TRBD2
abundance: NA
v_gene: TRBV29-1
CDR3nt: TGCAGCGTTGTCGCGAGACTAGCGGACCAGATAGATAGAGCCAAAAACATTCAGTACTTC
CDR3aa: CSVVARLADQIDRAKNIQYF

j_gene: TRBJ2-7
d_gene: NA
abundance: few
v_gene: TRBV7-2
CDR3nt: TGTGCCAGCAACCCGCTGAGGGGCGAGCAGTACTTC
CDR3aa: CASNPLRGEQYF

j_gene: TRBJ1-3
d_gene: NA
abundance: many
v_gene: TRBV6-6
CDR3nt: TGTGCCAGCAGTTACACCCCCTGGCAGAGAGTGGGAGGAAACACCATATATTTT
CDR3aa: CASSYTPWQRVGGNTIYF

j_gene: TRBJ2-3
d_gene: NA
abundance: medium-sized
v_gene: TRBV25-1
CDR3nt: TGTGCCAGCAGCAGGGGCATCAAATCCACAGATACGCAGTATTTT
CDR3aa: CASSRGIKSTDTQYF

j_gene: TRBJ2-7
d_gene: NA
abundance: many
v_gene: TRBV12-3/TRBV12-4
CDR3nt: TGTGCCAGCAGCCTCCGACAGGCTCCCTACGAGCAGTACTTC
CDR3aa: CASSLRQAPYEQYF

j_gene: TRBJ2-7
d_gene: TRBD1
abundance: medium-sized
v_gene: TRBV6-2/TRBV6-3
CDR3nt: TGTGCCAGCAGCTGGGACAGGGACCAACCAAGGATCTCCTACGAGCAGTACTTC
CDR3aa: CASSWDRDQPRISYEQYF

j_gene: TRBJ2-5
d_gene: NA
abundance: NA
v_gene: TRBV7-9
CDR3nt: TGTGCCAGCAGCTTATGGTCGGTCAGACAAGAGACCCAGTACTTC
CDR3aa: CASSLWSVRQETQYF

j_gene: TRBJ1-1
d_gene: NA
abundance: NA
v_gene: TRBV10-2
CDR3nt: TGCGCCAGCTCTCCACGGGGAAAAAACACTGAAGCTTTCTTT
CDR3aa: CASSPRGKNTEAFF

j_gene: TRBJ2-1
d_gene: TRBD2
abundance: few
v_gene: TRBV27
CDR3nt: TGTGCCAGCAGTTTACGCGGGACTAGCGGCAATGAGCAGTTCTTC
CDR3aa: CASSLRGTSGNEQFF

j_gene: TRBJ1-2
d_gene: NA
abundance: medium-sized
v_gene: TRBV28
CDR3nt: TGTGCCAGCAGGCTAAGGCGGGGGACTAACTATGGCTACACCTTC
CDR3aa: CASRLRRGTNYGYTF

j_gene: TRBJ2-3
d_gene: NA
abundance: NA
v_gene: TRBV19
CDR3nt: TGTGCCAGTAAAGACGGGGGAAGCACAGATACGCAGTATTTT
CDR3aa: CASKDGGSTDTQYF

j_gene: TRBJ1-1
d_gene: TRBD1
abundance: NA
v_gene: TRBV27
CDR3nt: TGTGCCAGCAGTAAACAGACAGGGCTCTCGGCCGCTGAAGCTTTCTTT
CDR3aa: CASSKQTGLSAAEAFF

j_gene: TRBJ2-1
d_gene: TRBD2
abundance: few
v_gene: TRBV5-1
CDR3nt: TGCGCCAGCAGCTTGGTCGCTAGCGGGAGTCTGATCACCTTCAATGAGCAGTTCTTC
CDR3aa: CASSLVASGSLITFNEQFF

j_gene: TRBJ2-6
d_gene: TRBD1
abundance: NA
v_gene: TRBV7-3
CDR3nt: TGTGCCAGCAGCTTTACGACAGGGTTTGGGGCCAACGTCCTGACTTTC
CDR3aa: CASSFTTGFGANVLTF

j_gene: TRBJ2-7
d_gene: TRBD1
abundance: NA
v_gene: TRBV6-5
CDR3nt: TGTGCCAGCAGTTACTCAGATGAAGGGGGCCCCGAGCAGTACTTC
CDR3aa: CASSYSDEGGPEQYF

j_gene: TRBJ1-1
d_gene: TRBD1
abundance: NA
v_gene: TRBV6-2/TRBV6-3
CDR3nt: TGTGCCAGCACCCCGGGACAGGGAGTAATCACTGAAGCTTTCTTT
CDR3aa: CASTPGQGVITEAFF

j_gene: TRBJ2-7
d_gene: NA
abundance: NA
v_gene: TRBV6-2/TRBV6-3
CDR3nt: TGTGCCAGCAGCCCGAACCCTCCGGGGAGGGAGCAGTACTTC
CDR3aa: CASSPNPPGREQYF

j_gene: TRBJ1-5
d_gene: TRBD1
abundance: many
v_gene: TRBV5-6
CDR3nt: TGTGCCAGCAGCTCGAGAGAAAGGGGGCGATTTGGCAATCAGCCCCAGCATTTT
CDR3aa: CASSSRERGRFGNQPQHF

j_gene: TRBJ2-3
d_gene: NA
abundance: few
v_gene: TRBV20-1
CDR3nt: TGCAGTGCTAGGGAGGGGGAGTTCACTCGTGCGCAGTATTTT
CDR3aa: CSAREGEFTRAQYF

j_gene: TRBJ2-4
d_gene: TRBD1
abundance: NA
v_gene: TRBV20-1
CDR3nt: TGCAGTGCTGCTACAGGGGCGGGAAACATTCAGTACTTC
CDR3aa: CSAATGAGNIQYF

j_gene: TRBJ1-1
d_gene: TRBD1
abundance: NA
v_gene: TRBV20-1
CDR3nt: TGCAGTGCTAGGGCAGGGGGCGCGAGGACTGAAGCTTTCTTT
CDR3aa: CSARAGGARTEAFF